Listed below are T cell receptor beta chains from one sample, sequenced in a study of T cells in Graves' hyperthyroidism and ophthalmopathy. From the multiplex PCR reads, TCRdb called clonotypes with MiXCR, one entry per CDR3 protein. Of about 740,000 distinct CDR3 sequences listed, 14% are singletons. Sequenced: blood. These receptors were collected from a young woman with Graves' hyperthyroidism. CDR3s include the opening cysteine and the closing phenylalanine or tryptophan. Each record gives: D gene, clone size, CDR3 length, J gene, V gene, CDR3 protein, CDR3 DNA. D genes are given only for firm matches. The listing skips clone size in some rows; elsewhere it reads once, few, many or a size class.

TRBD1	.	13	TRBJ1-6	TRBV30	CAWRGQAAGPLHF	TGTGCCTGGAGGGGACAGGCAGCCGGACCCCTCCACTTT
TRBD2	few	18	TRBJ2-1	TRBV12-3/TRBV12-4	CASSLGFSGSLRFNEQFF	TGTGCCAGCAGTTTAGGCTTTAGCGGGAGCCTACGTTTCAATGAGCAGTTCTTC
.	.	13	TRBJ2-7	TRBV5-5	CASSSMDNYEQYF	TGCGCCAGCAGCTCGATGGACAACTACGAGCAGTACTTC
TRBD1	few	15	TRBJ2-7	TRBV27	CASSERQGIPYEQYF	TGTGCCAGCAGTGAGCGACAGGGTATTCCCTACGAGCAGTACTTC
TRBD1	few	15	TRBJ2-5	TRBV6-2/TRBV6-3	CASSYSRGQGETQYF	TGTGCCAGCAGTTACTCGAGGGGGCAAGGAGAGACCCAGTACTTC
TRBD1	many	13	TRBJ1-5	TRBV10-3	CAITGQVNQPQHF	TGTGCCATCACCGGACAGGTTAATCAGCCCCAGCATTTT
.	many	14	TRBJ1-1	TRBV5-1	CASSLLHGNTEAFF	TGCGCCAGCAGCTTGTTACACGGGAACACTGAAGCTTTCTTT
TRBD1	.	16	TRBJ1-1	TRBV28	CASSLYRGLKNTEAFF	TGTGCCAGCAGTTTATACAGGGGACTAAAGAACACTGAAGCTTTCTTT
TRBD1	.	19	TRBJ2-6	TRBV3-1	CASSPAGGQGAWGANVLTF	TGTGCCAGCAGCCCCGCAGGGGGACAGGGGGCGTGGGGGGCCAACGTCCTGACTTTC
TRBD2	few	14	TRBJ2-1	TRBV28	CASEREGAYNEQFF	TGTGCCAGCGAGCGGGAGGGGGCCTACAATGAGCAGTTCTTC
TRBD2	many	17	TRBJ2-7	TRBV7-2	CASSASASGKFGSEQYF	TGTGCCAGCAGCGCCTCCGCAAGCGGGAAGTTTGGGAGCGAGCAGTACTTC
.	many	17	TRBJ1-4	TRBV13	CASSLGTATRTNEKLFF	TGTGCCAGCAGCTTAGGAACGGCCACCAGAACTAATGAAAAACTGTTTTTT
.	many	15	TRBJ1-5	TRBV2	CASSRRQGVNQPQHF	TGTGCCAGCAGTAGGAGGCAGGGAGTCAATCAGCCCCAGCATTTT
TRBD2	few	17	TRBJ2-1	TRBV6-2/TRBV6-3	CASSYSTSGSLYNEQFF	TGTGCCAGCAGTTACTCGACTAGCGGGAGCCTTTACAATGAGCAGTTCTTC
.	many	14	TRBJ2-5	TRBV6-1	CASKPGRLQETQYF	TGTGCCAGCAAACCGGGACGGTTACAAGAGACCCAGTACTTC
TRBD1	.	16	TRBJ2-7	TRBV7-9	CASSSRTLTGGYEQYF	TGTGCCAGCAGCTCCCGGACCTTGACAGGGGGCTACGAGCAGTACTTC
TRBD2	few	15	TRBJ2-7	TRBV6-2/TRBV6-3	CASSYGLAGVYEQYF	TGTGCCAGCAGTTACGGCCTAGCGGGAGTCTACGAGCAGTACTTC
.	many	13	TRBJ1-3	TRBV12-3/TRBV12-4	CASGQSSGNTIYF	TGTGCCAGCGGACAGAGCTCTGGAAACACCATATATTTT
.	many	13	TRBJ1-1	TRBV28	CASSLTDNTEAFF	TGTGCCAGCAGTTTGACAGATAACACTGAAGCTTTCTTT
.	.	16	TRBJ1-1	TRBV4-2	CASSRDHWEGNTEAFF	TGTGCCAGCAGTCGGGACCATTGGGAGGGGAACACTGAAGCTTTCTTT
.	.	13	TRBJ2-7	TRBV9	CASAPDLASEQYF	TGTGCCAGCGCCCCTGACCTTGCTTCCGAGCAGTACTTC
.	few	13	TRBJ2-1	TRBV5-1	CASSPFALNEQFF	TGCGCCAGCAGCCCGTTTGCCCTCAATGAGCAGTTCTTC
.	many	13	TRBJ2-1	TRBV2	CASWDSLPVGQFF	TGTGCCAGCTGGGACTCCTTGCCTGTGGGGCAGTTCTTC
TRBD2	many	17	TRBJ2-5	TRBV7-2	CASSPGGGSGKRETQYF	TGTGCCAGCAGCCCCGGTGGTGGTAGCGGGAAGCGGGAGACCCAGTACTTC
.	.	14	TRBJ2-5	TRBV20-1	CSARESGRGETQYF	TGCAGTGCTAGAGAATCCGGGCGGGGAGAGACCCAGTACTTC
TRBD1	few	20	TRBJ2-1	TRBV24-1	CATSDTKPTTGWRSVGEQFF	TGTGCCACCAGTGATACCAAACCCACGACAGGGTGGAGGTCGGTTGGTGAGCAGTTCTTC
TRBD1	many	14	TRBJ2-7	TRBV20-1	CSADGGTGTYEQYF	TGCAGTGCTGACGGCGGGACAGGGACCTACGAGCAGTACTTC
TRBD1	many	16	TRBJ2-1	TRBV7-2	CASSLATGTGYNEQFF	TGTGCCAGCAGCTTAGCCACCGGGACAGGGTACAATGAGCAGTTCTTC
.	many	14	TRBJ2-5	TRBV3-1	CASSQDPSQETQYF	TGTGCCAGCAGCCAAGATCCCAGCCAAGAGACCCAGTACTTC
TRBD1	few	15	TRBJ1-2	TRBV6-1	CASSRDREYNYGYTF	TGTGCCAGCAGTCGGGACAGGGAGTATAACTATGGCTACACCTTC
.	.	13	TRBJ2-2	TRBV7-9	CASSPGQGRELFF	TGTGCCAGCAGCCCAGGCCAGGGGCGGGAGCTGTTTTTT
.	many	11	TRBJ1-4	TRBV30	CAGQGNEKLFF	TGTGCCGGTCAGGGTAATGAAAAACTGTTTTTT